This entry describes one T cell receptor beta chain. These data originate in a study of blood T cell repertoires in COVID-19. Authors' processing steps: Nucleated cell number was recorded as an estimate derived from reference gene primer amplification. Produced via immunoSEQ multiplex PCR; TCRdb's table is partial and in-frame only. That table is the source of V, J and clone size, and D and trimming were worked out from the DNA. The data hold around 260,000 clones, with about 88% observed a single time. The V end was cut by 0 bases, the J end by 7 bases, with 21 bases between. Germline values: CDR1 LGHDT, CDR2 YNNKEL (reference sequence). The CDR3 length is 17 residues.

The chain links TRBV3-1 (or the pseudogene TRBV3-2) to TRBJ1-2; D might be TRBD1 (5 bases). The TCR was taken from a young man with active or convalescent COVID-19. Specimen: peripheral blood. Here the CDR3 reads CASSQEADSGGVSGYTF. In nucleotides, the CDR3 is TGTGCCAGCAGCCAAGAAGCCGATTCCGGGGGGGTTAGTGGCTACACCTTC.